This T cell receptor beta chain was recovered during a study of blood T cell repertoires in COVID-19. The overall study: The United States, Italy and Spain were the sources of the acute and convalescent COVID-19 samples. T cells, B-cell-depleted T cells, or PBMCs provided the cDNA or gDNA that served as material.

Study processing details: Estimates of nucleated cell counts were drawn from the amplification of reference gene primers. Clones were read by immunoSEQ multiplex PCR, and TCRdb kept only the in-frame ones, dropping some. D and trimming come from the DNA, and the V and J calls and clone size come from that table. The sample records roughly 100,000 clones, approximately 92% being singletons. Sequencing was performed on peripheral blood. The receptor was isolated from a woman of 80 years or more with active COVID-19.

CDR3 bases: TGTGCCAGCTCACCACCGGGACAAAGAAATCAGCCCCAGCATTTT. This translates into CASSPPGQRNQPQHF. V usage is TRBV18 and J usage is TRBJ1-5; D may be TRBD1 (6 bases). The CDR3 contains 15 residues. V lost 0 bases and J 4 bases, leaving 10 bases between the germline ends. CDR1 KGHSH and CDR2 LQKENI come from the germline V gene.